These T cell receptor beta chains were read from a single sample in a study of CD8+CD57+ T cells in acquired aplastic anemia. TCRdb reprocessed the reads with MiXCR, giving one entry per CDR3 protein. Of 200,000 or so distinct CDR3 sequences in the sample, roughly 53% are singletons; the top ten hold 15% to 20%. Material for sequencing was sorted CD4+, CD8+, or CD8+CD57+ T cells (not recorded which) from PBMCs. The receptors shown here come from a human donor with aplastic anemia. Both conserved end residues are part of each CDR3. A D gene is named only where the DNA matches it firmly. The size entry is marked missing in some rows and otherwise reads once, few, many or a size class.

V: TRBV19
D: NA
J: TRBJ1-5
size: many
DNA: TGTGCCAGTAGTATAGTGGGAGGGGGCAATCAGCCCCAGCATTTT
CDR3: CASSIVGGGNQPQHF

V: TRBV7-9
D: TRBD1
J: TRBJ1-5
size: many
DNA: TGTGCCAGCAGCTTTTCACAGGGGGATCAGCCCCAGCATTTT
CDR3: CASSFSQGDQPQHF

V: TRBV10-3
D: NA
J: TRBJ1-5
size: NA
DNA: TGTGCCATCAGGGACGGACGGGGGGGTAGCAATCAGCCCCAGCATTTT
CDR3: CAIRDGRGGSNQPQHF

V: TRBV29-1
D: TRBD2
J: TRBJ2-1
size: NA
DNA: TGCAGCGTTTCCATAGCGGGAGGGCCTATTGAGCAGTTCTTC
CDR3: CSVSIAGGPIEQFF

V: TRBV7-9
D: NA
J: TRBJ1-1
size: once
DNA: TGTGCCAGCAGCTTAGCGCAGTATCGGGGCACTGAAGCTTTCTTT
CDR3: CASSLAQYRGTEAFF

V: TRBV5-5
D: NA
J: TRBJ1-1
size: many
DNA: TGTGCCAGCAGCTACCAAGTGACAGATTGGGCTGAAGCTTTCTTT
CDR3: CASSYQVTDWAEAFF

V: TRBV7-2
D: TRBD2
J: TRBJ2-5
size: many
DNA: TGTGCCAGCAGCTTAGCGCGGCTAGCGGGAGGAGTCCAGTACTTC
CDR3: CASSLARLAGGVQYF

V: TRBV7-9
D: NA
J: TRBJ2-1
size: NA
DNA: TGTGCCAGCAGCTTGTTCTCCAATGAGCAGTTCTTC
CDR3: CASSLFSNEQFF

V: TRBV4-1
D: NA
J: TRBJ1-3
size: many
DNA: TGCGCCAGCAGCCGCGAGGGCCCTCCCTCTGGAAACACCATATATTTT
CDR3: CASSREGPPSGNTIYF

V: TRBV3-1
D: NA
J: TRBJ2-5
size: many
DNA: TGTGCCAGCAGCCAAGATAAACGGGAGACCCAGTACTTC
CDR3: CASSQDKRETQYF

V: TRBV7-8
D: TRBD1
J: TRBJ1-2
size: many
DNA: TGTGCCAGCAGCTTTCTCCGGACAGGGACCTATGGCTACACCTTC
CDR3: CASSFLRTGTYGYTF

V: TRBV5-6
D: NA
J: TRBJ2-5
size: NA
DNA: TGTGCCAGCAGCTTGGGAGACAGCGAACCCCAAGAGACCCAGTACTTC
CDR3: CASSLGDSEPQETQYF

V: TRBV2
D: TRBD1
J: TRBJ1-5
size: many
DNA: TGTGCCAGCAGGGGGGGACAGGGCCGGAGCAATCAGCCCCAGCATTTT
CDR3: CASRGGQGRSNQPQHF

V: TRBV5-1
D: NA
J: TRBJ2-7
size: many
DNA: TGCGCCAGCAGCTCAGGGGGGGGTACCGCCTACGAGCAGTACTTC
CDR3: CASSSGGGTAYEQYF

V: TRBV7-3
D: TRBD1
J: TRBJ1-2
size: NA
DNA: TGTGCCAGCAGCGTAACAGGGGGCGAGGTTGGCTACACCTTC
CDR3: CASSVTGGEVGYTF

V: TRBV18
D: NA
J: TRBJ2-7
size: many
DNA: TGTGCCAGCTCACCCCAGGATCTCTACGGCGAGCAGTACTTC
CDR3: CASSPQDLYGEQYF

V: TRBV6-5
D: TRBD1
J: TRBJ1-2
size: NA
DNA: TGTGCCAGCAGTTACGTTCGGACAGGGGGTTCCTATGGCTACACCTTC
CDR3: CASSYVRTGGSYGYTF

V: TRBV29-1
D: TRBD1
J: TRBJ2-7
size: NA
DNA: TGCAGCGCAAGGACAGGGGCCTCCTACGAGCAGTACTTC
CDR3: CSARTGASYEQYF

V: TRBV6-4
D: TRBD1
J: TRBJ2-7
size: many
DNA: TGTGCCAGCGGGTGCCGGGGACAGGGAAGTCCCTACGAGCAGTACTTC
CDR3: CASGCRGQGSPYEQYF

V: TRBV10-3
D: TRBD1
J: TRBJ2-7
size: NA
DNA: TGTGCCATCAGTGAGTCCCTACTTAGACAGGGGACCTCCTACGAGCAGTACTTC
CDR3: CAISESLLRQGTSYEQYF

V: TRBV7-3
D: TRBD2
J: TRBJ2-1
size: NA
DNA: TGTGCCAGCAGCTTTAGCGGGAGCCCACCCTACAATGAGCAGTTCTTC
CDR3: CASSFSGSPPYNEQFF

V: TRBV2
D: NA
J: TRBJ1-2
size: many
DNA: TGTGCCAGCAGCTTGGAGGGATCGGGAGGCTACACCTTC
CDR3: CASSLEGSGGYTF

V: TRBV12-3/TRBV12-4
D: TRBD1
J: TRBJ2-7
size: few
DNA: TGTGCCAGCAGGCGGCTAGGGGGCTCCGAGCAGTACTTC
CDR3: CASRRLGGSEQYF

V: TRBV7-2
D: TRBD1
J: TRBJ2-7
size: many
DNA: TGTGCCAGCAGCTTTACAGGGGGGTTCTCCTACGAGCAGTACTTC
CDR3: CASSFTGGFSYEQYF

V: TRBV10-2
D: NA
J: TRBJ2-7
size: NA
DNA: TGCGCCAGCATATCGGTTCAGGCCTTTGCCCGTGGCCATCGATCCTACGAGCAGTACTTC
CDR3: CASISVQAFARGHRSYEQYF

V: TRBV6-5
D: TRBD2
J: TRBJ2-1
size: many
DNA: TGTGCCAGCAGTTATCGGCTGGAACTAGCGGGGGGGAACAATGAGCAGTTCTTC
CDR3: CASSYRLELAGGNNEQFF

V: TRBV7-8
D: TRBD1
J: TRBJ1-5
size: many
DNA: TGTGCCAGCAGCCCCGAGGTTGGCAGGGGGTTTACTGGTAGCAATCAGCCCCAGCATTTT
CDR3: CASSPEVGRGFTGSNQPQHF

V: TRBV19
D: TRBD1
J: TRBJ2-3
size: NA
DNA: TGTGCCAGTAGTCAACAGGGGGCAGGAGATACGCAGTATTTT
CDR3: CASSQQGAGDTQYF

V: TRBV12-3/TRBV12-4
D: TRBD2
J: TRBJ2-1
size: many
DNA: TGTGCCAGCAGTTTAGCGGGGGGGAGATACAATGAGCAGTTCTTC
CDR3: CASSLAGGRYNEQFF

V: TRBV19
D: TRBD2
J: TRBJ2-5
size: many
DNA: TGTGCCAGTAGTATATCTCCAGCGGGGGATGGAGAGACCCAGTACTTC
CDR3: CASSISPAGDGETQYF

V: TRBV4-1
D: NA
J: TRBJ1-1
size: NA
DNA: TGCACCAGCAGCCAGGATCGGTACGAACAAGCTTTCTTT
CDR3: CTSSQDRYEQAFF

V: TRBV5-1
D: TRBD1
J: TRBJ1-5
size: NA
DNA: TGTGCCAGCAGCTTAGAAGGGGGCAGTCAGCCCCAGCATTTT
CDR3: CASSLEGGSQPQHF

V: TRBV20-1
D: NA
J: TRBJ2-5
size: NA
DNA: TGCAGTGCTAGTTTACAGACCCAGTACTTC
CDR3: CSASLQTQYF

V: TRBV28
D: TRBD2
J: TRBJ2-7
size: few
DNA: TGTGCCAGCAGTTTAAGAGCGGGGGGGCCCTACGAGCAGTACTTC
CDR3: CASSLRAGGPYEQYF

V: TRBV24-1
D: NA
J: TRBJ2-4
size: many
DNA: TGTGCCACCAGTGGGGCAGGGGGGAACATTCAGTACTTC
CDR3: CATSGAGGNIQYF

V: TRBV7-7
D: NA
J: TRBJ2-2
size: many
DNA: TGTGCTAGCAGCAGGGACATTCCGAACACCGGGGAGCTGTTTTTT
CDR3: CASSRDIPNTGELFF

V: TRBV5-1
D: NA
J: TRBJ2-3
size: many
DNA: TGCGCCAGCAGCTTTATCGCAGATACGCAGTATTTT
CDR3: CASSFIADTQYF

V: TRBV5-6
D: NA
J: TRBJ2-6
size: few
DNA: TGTGCCAGCAGTGAACAGGGGGCCAACGTCCTGACTTTC
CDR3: CASSEQGANVLTF

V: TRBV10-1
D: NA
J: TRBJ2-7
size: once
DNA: TGCGCCAGCAGTGGACCTAAGGCTATAAGCTCCTACGAGCAGTACTTC
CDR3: CASSGPKAISSYEQYF

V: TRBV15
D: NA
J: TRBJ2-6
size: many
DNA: TGTGCCACCAGCAGAGATTCGGCAGCCGGATTCGTCTCTGGGGCCAACGTCCTGACTTTC
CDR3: CATSRDSAAGFVSGANVLTF